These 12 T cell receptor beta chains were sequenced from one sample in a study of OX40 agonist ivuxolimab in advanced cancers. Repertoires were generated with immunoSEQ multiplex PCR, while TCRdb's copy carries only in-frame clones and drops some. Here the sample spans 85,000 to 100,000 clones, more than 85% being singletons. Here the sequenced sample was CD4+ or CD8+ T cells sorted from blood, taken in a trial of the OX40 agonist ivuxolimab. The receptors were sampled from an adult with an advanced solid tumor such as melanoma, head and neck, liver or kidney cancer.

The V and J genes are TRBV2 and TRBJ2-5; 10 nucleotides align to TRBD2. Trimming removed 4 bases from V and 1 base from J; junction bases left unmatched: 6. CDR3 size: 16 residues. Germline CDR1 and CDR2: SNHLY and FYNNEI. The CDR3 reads CASSVSAGGVQETQYF. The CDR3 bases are TGTGCCAGCAGTGTCTCAGCGGGAGGGGTCCAAGAGACCCAGTACTTC.

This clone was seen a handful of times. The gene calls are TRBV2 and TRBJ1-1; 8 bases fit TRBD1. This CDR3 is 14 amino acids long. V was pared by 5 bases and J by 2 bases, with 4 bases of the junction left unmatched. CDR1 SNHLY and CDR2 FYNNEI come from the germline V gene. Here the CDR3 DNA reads TGTGCCAGCAGTCGACAGGGGCCCAACACTGAAGCTTTCTTT. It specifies CASSRQGPNTEAFF.

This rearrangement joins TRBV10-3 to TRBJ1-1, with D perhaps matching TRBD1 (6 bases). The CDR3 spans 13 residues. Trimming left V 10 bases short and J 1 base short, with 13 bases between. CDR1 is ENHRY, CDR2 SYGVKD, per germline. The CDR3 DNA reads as TGTGCCACTACAGGGTCGGGGAACACTGAAGCTTTCTTT. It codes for CATTGSGNTEAFF.

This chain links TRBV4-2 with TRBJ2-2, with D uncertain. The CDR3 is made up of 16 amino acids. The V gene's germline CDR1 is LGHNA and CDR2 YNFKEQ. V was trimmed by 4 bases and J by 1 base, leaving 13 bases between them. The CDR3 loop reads CASSRLERRNTGELFF. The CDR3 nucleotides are TGTGCCAGCAGCCGATTAGAGAGAAGGAACACCGGGGAGCTGTTTTTT.

The CDR3 region is CASSQGLMPRNTIYF. CDR3 bases: TGCGCCAGCAGCCAAGGATTAATGCCGCGAAACACCATATATTTT. V gene TRBV4-1 combines with J gene TRBJ1-3; D remains unclear. Trimming cost V 1 base and J 5 bases, with 12 bases left between them. The CDR3 runs 15 residues. Per germline, CDR1 MGHRA and CDR2 YSYEKL.

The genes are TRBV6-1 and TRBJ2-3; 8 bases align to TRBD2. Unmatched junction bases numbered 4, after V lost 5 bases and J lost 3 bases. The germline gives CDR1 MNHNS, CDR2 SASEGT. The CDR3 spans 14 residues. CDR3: CASSISGTTDTQYF. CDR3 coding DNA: TGTGCCAGCAGTATTAGCGGGACAACAGATACGCAGTATTTT.

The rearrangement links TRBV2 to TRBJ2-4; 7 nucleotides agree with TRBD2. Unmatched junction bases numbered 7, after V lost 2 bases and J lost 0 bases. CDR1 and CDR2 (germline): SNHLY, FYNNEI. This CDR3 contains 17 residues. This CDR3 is CASSEQGREIAKNIQYF. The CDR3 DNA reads TGTGCCAGCAGTGAACAAGGGCGGGAGATAGCCAAAAACATTCAGTACTTC.

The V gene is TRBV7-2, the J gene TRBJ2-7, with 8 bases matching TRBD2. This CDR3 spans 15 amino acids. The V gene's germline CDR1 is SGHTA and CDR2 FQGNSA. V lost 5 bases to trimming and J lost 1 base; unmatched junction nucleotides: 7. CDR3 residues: CASSPGASGSYEQYF. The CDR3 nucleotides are TGTGCCAGCAGCCCGGGGGCTAGCGGGTCCTACGAGCAGTACTTC.

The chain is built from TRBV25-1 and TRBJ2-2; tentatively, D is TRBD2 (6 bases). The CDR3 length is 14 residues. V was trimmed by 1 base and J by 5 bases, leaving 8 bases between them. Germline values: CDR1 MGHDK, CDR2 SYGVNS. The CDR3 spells CASSESRGTGELFF. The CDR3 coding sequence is TGTGCCAGCAGTGAATCTCGGGGGACCGGGGAGCTGTTTTTT.

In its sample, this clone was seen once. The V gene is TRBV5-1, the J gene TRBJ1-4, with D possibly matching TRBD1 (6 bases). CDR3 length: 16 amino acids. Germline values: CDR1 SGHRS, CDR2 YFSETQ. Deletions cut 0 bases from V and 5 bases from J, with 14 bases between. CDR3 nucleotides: TGCGCCAGCAGCTTGGGTCGACAGGTTATAAATGAAAAACTGTTTTTT. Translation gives CASSLGRQVINEKLFF.

For the CDR3, the DNA is TGTGCCAGCAGTGAAGCGACACCGGGGACTACCACCTACGAGCAGTACTTC. Its translation: CASSEATPGTTTYEQYF. The genes are TRBV2 and TRBJ2-7; TRBD2 agrees at 7 bases. V shed 0 bases, J shed 2 bases, and the junction held 10 bases outside the gene matches. The V gene's germline CDR1 is SNHLY and CDR2 FYNNEI. The length of the CDR3 is 17 residues.

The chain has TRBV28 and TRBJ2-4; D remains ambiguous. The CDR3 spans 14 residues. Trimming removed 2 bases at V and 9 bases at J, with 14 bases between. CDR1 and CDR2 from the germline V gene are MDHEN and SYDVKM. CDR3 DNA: TGTGCCAGCAGTTTAGCGACTCCCAATGGCATTCAGTACTTC. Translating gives CASSLATPNGIQYF. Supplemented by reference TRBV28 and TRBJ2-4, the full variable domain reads DVKVTQSSRYLVKRTGEKVFLECVQDMDHENMFWYRQDPGLGLRLIYFSYDVKMKEKGDIPEGYSVSREKKERFSLILESASTNQTSMYLCASSLATPNGIQYFGAGTRLSVL.